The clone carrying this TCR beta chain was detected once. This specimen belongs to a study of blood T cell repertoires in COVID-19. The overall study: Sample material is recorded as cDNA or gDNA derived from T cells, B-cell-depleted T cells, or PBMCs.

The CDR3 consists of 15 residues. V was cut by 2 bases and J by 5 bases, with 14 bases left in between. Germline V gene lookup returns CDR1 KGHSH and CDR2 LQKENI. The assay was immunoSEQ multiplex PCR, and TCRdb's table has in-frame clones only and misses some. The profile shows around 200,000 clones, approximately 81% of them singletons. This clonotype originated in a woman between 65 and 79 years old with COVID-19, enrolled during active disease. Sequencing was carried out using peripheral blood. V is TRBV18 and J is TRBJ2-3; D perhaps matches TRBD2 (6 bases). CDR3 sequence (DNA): TGTGCCAGCTCACCAAGGACGACGGGACTAGATACGCAGTATTTT. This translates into CASSPRTTGLDTQYF.